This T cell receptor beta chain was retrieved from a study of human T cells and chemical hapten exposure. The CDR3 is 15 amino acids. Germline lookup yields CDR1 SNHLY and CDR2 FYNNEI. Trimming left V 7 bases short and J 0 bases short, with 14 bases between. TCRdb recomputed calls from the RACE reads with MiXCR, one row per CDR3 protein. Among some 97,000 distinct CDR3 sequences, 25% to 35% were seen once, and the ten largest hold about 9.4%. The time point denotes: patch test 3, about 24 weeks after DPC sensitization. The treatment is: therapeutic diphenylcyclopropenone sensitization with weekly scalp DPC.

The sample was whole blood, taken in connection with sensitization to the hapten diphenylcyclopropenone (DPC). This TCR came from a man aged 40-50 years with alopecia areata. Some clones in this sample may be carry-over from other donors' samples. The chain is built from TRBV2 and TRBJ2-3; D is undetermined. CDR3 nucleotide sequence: TGTGCCAGCATTGCGGCAGTTACTAGCACAGATACGCAGTATTTT. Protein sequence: CASIAAVTSTDTQYF. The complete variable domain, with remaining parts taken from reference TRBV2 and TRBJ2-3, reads EPEVTQTPSHQVTQMGQEVILRCVPISNHLYFYWYRQILGQKVEFLVSFYNNEISEKSEIFDDQFSVERPDGSNFTLKIRSTKLEDSAMYFCASIAAVTSTDTQYFGPGTRLTVL.